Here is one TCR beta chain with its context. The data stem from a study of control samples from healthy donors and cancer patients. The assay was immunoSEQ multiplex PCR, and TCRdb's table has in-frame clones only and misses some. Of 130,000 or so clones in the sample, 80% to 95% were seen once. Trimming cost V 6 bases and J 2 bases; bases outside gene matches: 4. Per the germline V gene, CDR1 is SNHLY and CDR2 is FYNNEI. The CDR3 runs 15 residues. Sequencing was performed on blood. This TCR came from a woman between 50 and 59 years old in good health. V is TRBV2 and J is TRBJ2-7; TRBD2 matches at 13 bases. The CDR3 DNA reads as TGTGCCAGCAGACCACTAGCGGGGGGGCCCTACGAGCAGTACTTC. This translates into CASRPLAGGPYEQYF.